This record looks at one TCR beta chain sequence and its context. This specimen belongs to a study of T cells after yellow fever vaccination. One entry per CDR3 protein, called by TCRdb with MiXCR from the 5' RACE reads. Of 450,000 to 650,000 distinct CDR3 sequences listed, roughly 22% were seen once; the top ten hold about 15%. V was trimmed by 2 bases and J by 5 bases, leaving 15 bases between them. CDR3 length: 15 residues. CDR1 and CDR2 (germline): MDHEN, SYDVKM. The receptor comes from a man in his late teens or twenties who received the YFV17D yellow fever vaccine. The chain recombines TRBV28 with TRBJ1-2; D unclear. Sequenced here: PBMCs, sampled approximately 22 days after the first yellow fever vaccination. As DNA, the CDR3 is TGTGCCAGCAGTTTAAAGGGCCAGAGGGTATATGGCTACACCTTC. Protein sequence: CASSLKGQRVYGYTF.